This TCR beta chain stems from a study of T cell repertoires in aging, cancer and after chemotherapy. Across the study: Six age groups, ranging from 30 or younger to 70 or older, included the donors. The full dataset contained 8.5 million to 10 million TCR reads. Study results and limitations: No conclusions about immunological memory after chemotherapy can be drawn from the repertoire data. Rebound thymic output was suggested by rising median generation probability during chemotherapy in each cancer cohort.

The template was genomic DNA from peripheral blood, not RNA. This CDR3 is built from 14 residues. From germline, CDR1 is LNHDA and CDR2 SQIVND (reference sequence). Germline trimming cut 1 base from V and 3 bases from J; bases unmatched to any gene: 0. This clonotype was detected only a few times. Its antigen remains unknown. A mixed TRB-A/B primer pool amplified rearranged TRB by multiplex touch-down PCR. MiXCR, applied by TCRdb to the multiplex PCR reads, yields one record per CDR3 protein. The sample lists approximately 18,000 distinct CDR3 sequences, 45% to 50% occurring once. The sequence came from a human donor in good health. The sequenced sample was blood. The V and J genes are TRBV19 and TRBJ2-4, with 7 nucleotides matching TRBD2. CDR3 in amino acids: CASSIGGGKNIQYF. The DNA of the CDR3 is TGTGCCAGTAGTATAGGCGGGGGCAAAAACATTCAGTACTTC.